The sequence of this T cell receptor beta chain was determined in a study of OX40 agonist ivuxolimab in advanced cancers. Notes on the study in general: Clonal expansion was seen in CD4+ and CD8+ blood T cells by week 6 at 0.1 to 3.0 mg/kg. Clonal expansion was among the lowest in partial responders at 0.1-3.0 mg/kg, especially CD8+. Certain nonresponders additionally had low normalized T-cell clonal expansion. CD8+ T cells were the subset that, on average, had more expanded clones than CD4+.

This clone occurred once. Its antigen is still unknown. The table came from immunoSEQ multiplex PCR; TCRdb's copy has only in-frame clones and leaves some out. The sample shows about 62,000 clones, 70% to 90% of them seen only once. The V and J ends lost 0 bases and 7 bases respectively, with 13 bases between them. This CDR3 is 14 amino acids long. Germline lookup yields CDR1 SGDLS and CDR2 YYNGEE. The sequence was obtained from an adult with an advanced solid tumor such as melanoma, head and neck, liver or kidney cancer. The sequenced sample was CD4+ or CD8+ T cells sorted from blood, obtained in a trial of the OX40 agonist ivuxolimab. The gene calls are TRBV9 and TRBJ1-2; a possible D gene is TRBD1 (6 bases). CDR3 sequence: CASSVGIGGSGYTF. The DNA for the CDR3 is TGTGCCAGCAGCGTAGGCATAGGGGGGAGTGGCTACACCTTC.